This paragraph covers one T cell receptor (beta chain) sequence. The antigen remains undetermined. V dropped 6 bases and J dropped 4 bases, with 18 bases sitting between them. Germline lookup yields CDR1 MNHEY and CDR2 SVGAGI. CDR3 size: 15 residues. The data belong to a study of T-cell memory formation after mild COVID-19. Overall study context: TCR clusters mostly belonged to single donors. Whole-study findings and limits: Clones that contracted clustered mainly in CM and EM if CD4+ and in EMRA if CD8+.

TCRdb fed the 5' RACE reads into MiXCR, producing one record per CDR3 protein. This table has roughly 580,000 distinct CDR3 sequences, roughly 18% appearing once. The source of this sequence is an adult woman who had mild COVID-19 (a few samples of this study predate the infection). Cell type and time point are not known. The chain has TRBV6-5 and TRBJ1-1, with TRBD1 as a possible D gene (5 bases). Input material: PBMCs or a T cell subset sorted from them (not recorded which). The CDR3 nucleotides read TGTGCCAGCAGACCCGCGGGGGAGGGTAGCACTGAAGCTTTCTTT. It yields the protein CASRPAGEGSTEAFF.